These 19 T cell receptor beta chains were all obtained from the same sample, sequenced in a study of T cell responses to AZD1222 COVID-19 vaccine (dated by TCRdb to about 2021). Libraries came from the immunoSEQ multiplex PCR assay. The clones in this table, taken by TCRdb from immuneACCESS, are in-frame only. Not every clone is retained; where verified, under half of the shortfall comes from an unresolved V gene, and the cause of the rest is unknown. In all, the sample holds about 99,000 clones, and nearly 90% of those were seen once. Of the sample, about 2.9% is held by the ten largest clones. What this sample's time point label stands for: baseline before first vaccination. The material sequenced was peripheral blood, taken on day 0 of AZD1222 vaccination. Receptors originate from an adult in good health.

V usage is TRBV30 and J usage is TRBJ1-1; perhaps TRBD1 as D (5 bases). Germline loops: CDR1 GTSNPN, CDR2 SVGIG (reference sequence). The CDR3 covers 11 residues. V lost 4 bases, J lost 5 bases, and 8 bases lay in between. DNA for the CDR3: TGTGCCTGGACAGGGTGGACTGAAGCTTTCTTT. Translating it yields CAWTGWTEAFF.

The CDR3 nucleotides are TGTGCCAGCAGCTCGACTAGCGCTAAGCCCTCCGATACGCAGTATTTT. Encoded protein: CASSSTSAKPSDTQYF. V is TRBV7-2 and J is TRBJ2-3; 8 bases align to TRBD2. The ends lost 4 bases at V and 6 bases at J; junction bases unmatched: 12. The CDR3 consists of 16 residues. The V gene's germline CDR1 is SGHTA and CDR2 FQGNSA.

This sequence joins TRBV19 and TRBJ2-1; D unresolved. V dropped 1 base and J dropped 6 bases, with 4 bases sitting between them. The germline V gene has CDR1 LNHDA and CDR2 SQIVND (reference sequence). The CDR3 length is 12 residues. The CDR3 DNA follows: TGTGCCAGTAGTATAGGGGTCAATGAGCAGTTCTTC. Its protein product is CASSIGVNEQFF.

This chain connects TRBV5-6 to TRBJ1-1; 8 bases are shared with TRBD1. From germline, CDR1 is SGHDT and CDR2 YYEEEE. Losses at the gene ends were 5 bases for V and 4 bases for J; bases not matched to a gene: 10. This CDR3 is built from 15 residues. CDR3 in amino acids: CASRDRGLGGTEAFF. In DNA, the CDR3 is TGTGCCAGCAGAGACAGGGGCCTTGGGGGCACTGAAGCTTTCTTT.

The CDR3 region is CASSVWSGELFF. CDR3 DNA sequence: TGTGCCAGCAGTGTCTGGTCCGGGGAGCTGTTTTTT. This chain connects TRBV2 to TRBJ2-2; D is unresolved. Looked up from germline, CDR1 is SNHLY and CDR2 is FYNNEI. CDR3 length: 12 amino acids. The V end lost 4 bases, the J end lost 6 bases, and 6 bases lay between the germline ends.

V gene TRBV9 combines with J gene TRBJ1-2; D remains ambiguous. Germline lookup yields CDR1 SGDLS and CDR2 YYNGEE. This CDR3 contains 11 residues. Trimming cost V 7 bases and J 1 base, with 5 bases left between them. CDR3 protein: CASEDNYGYTF. CDR3 bases: TGTGCCAGCGAGGATAACTATGGCTACACCTTC.

The rearrangement joins TRBV18 to TRBJ2-1; D perhaps matches TRBD2 (5 bases). There are 13 residues in the CDR3. The V gene lost 3 bases and the J gene lost 6 bases, with 9 bases spanning the gap. Germline V gives CDR1 KGHSH, CDR2 LQKENI. This CDR3 is CASSPIGGNEQFF. The CDR3 nucleotides read TGTGCCAGCTCACCCATAGGAGGCAATGAGCAGTTCTTC.

J is TRBJ1-5 and V is TRBV6-4, with D possibly matching TRBD1 (5 bases). The CDR3 has 13 amino acids. Germline V CDR1 and CDR2: MRHNA, SNTAGT. Trimming took 4 bases from V and 3 from J, leaving 7 bases between them. The CDR3 is CASSGQINQPQHF. CDR3 nucleotides: TGTGCCAGCAGTGGACAGATCAATCAGCCCCAGCATTTT.

This clone showed up just a few times. The chain has TRBV7-2 and TRBJ1-2; D not resolved. CDR3 size: 15 residues. Germline assignment: CDR1 SGHTA and CDR2 FQGNSA. The ends were cut back, 8 bases at V and 4 bases at J, with 20 bases in the middle. The CDR3 nucleotides read TGTGCCAGCGAAATTGGGCCCTCCCGGGGCTATGGCTACACCTTC. This gives the protein CASEIGPSRGYGYTF.

V is TRBV19 and J is TRBJ1-3, with 9 bases lining up with TRBD1. V was clipped by 3 bases and J by 3 bases; unmatched bases: 6. CDR3 length: 16 amino acids. CDR1 is LNHDA, CDR2 SQIVND, per germline (reference sequence). The chain's CDR3 is CASSIRGQGLGNTIYF. The CDR3 coding sequence is TGTGCCAGTAGTATCAGGGGACAGGGACTTGGAAACACCATATATTTT.

V is TRBV19 and J is TRBJ1-4; D call uncertain. The V and J ends lost 4 bases and 6 bases respectively, with 9 bases between them. This CDR3 comprises 13 residues. Per germline, CDR1 LNHDA and CDR2 SQIVND (reference sequence). CDR3: CASSKNSYEKLFF. The CDR3 DNA is TGTGCCAGTAGTAAAAACAGCTATGAAAAACTGTTTTTT.

The V and J genes are TRBV7-2 and TRBJ1-5; D is unclear. The CDR3 covers 13 residues. Germline values: CDR1 SGHTA, CDR2 FQGNSA. The V end lost 5 bases, the J end lost 6 bases, and 11 bases lay between the germline ends. CDR3 sequence reads: CASSMDPGQPQHF. The CDR3 nucleotides read TGTGCCAGCAGCATGGACCCCGGTCAGCCCCAGCATTTT.

This clone was recorded a few times. The rearrangement joins TRBV7-2 to TRBJ2-7; D might be TRBD2 (6 bases). CDR3 size: 15 residues. V lost 0 bases, J lost 9 bases, and 18 bases lay in between. The germline V gene encodes CDR1 SGHTA and CDR2 FQGNSA. The DNA for the CDR3 is TGTGCCAGCAGCTTAGCGCGGGGTAGGAGGAGCGGGCAGTACTTC. This translates into CASSLARGRRSGQYF.

There are a few counts of this clone. The chain recombines TRBV2 with TRBJ1-5; 7 bases map to TRBD1. The CDR3 has 13 amino acids. Germline V lookup: CDR1 SNHLY, CDR2 FYNNEI. Germline trimming cut 6 bases from V and 13 bases from J; bases unmatched to any gene: 12. CDR3 residues: CASSDFPTGTQHF. The CDR3 DNA reads as TGTGCCAGCAGCGACTTTCCGACAGGGACTCAGCATTTT.

CDR3 coding DNA: TGCGCCAGCAGCCAAGGGGTGCAGGGGCGGGGGGAGCAGTTCTTC. It yields the protein CASSQGVQGRGEQFF. The gene calls are TRBV4-3 and TRBJ2-1; D may be TRBD2 (7 bases). V shed 1 base and J shed 10 bases, with 17 bases lying between them. The CDR3 is 15 amino acids. Looked up from germline, CDR1 is LGHNA and CDR2 is YSLEER.

The rearrangement joins TRBV28 to TRBJ1-3, with 9 bases that match TRBD1. The CDR3 sequence is 15 residues long. Germline CDR1 is MDHEN and CDR2 is SYDVKM. V trimming: 5 bases; J trimming: 4 bases; junction bases outside the gene matches: 6. The CDR3: CASSLLTGGGNTIYF. In nucleotides, the CDR3 is TGTGCCAGCAGTCTCCTGACAGGGGGAGGAAACACCATATATTTT. Full variable domain (rest looked up from reference TRBV28 and TRBJ1-3): DVKVTQSSRYLVKRTGEKVFLECVQDMDHENMFWYRQDPGLGLRLIYFSYDVKMKEKGDIPEGYSVSREKKERFSLILESASTNQTSMYLCASSLLTGGGNTIYFGEGSWLTVV.

The gene calls are TRBV30 and TRBJ1-1, with D possibly being TRBD1 (6 bases). The CDR3 has 12 residues. CDR1 and CDR2 from the germline V gene are GTSNPN and SVGIG (reference sequence). The CDR3 DNA reads as TGTGCGCTCAAGGGGGTGAACACTGAAGCTTTCTTT. As protein: CALKGVNTEAFF.

The rearrangement joins TRBV6-2 or TRBV6-3 to TRBJ2-1, with 9 bases identical to TRBD2. Looked up from germline, CDR1 is MNHEY and CDR2 is SVGEGT. V shed 4 bases and J 7 bases; nucleotides not matched to a gene: 8. There are 15 residues in the CDR3. As DNA, the CDR3 is TGTGCCAGCAGTTCCTTAGCGGGAGCGGGAAATGAGCAGTTCTTC. Residues: CASSSLAGAGNEQFF.

The CDR3 loop is CASQSRQANVLTF. CDR3 nucleotide sequence: TGTGCCAGCCAATCGAGACAGGCCAACGTCCTGACTTTC. The chain links TRBV19 to TRBJ2-6; no definite D call. The CDR3 runs 13 residues. Germline-derived CDR1 and CDR2 are LNHDA and SQIVND (reference sequence). The germline V and J ends were trimmed by 9 bases and 6 bases, with 12 bases remaining between them. The full variable domain, completed using reference TRBV19 and TRBJ2-6, is DGGITQSPKYLFRKEGQNVTLSCEQNLNHDAMYWYRQDPGQGLRLIYYSQIVNDFQKGDIAEGYSVSREKKESFPLTVTSAQKNPTAFYLCASQSRQANVLTFGAGSRLTVL.